The sequence of this TCR beta chain was determined in a study of T cell responses to AZD1222 COVID-19 vaccine. The study, taken as a whole, reports: Researchers report vaccine-associated CD4 TCRs spanning spike, with dominance at 160-218 and 743-854.

V lost 2 bases to trimming and J lost 6 bases, with 7 bases between them. The CDR3 runs to 12 residues. Per germline, CDR1 KGHSH and CDR2 LQKENI. Concerning this clone: Antigen specificity is unknown.

Method: immunoSEQ multiplex PCR; TCRdb's copy keeps in-frame clones and lacks some. The table includes approximately 140,000 clones, under 95% detected once. The chain employs TRBV18 and TRBJ1-2; no definite D call. The input for sequencing was peripheral blood, taken on day 0 of AZD1222 vaccination. The clonotype was recovered from an adult in good health. The chain's CDR3 is CASSPGSHGYTF. The CDR3 nucleotides read TGTGCCAGCTCACCAGGGTCACATGGCTACACCTTC.